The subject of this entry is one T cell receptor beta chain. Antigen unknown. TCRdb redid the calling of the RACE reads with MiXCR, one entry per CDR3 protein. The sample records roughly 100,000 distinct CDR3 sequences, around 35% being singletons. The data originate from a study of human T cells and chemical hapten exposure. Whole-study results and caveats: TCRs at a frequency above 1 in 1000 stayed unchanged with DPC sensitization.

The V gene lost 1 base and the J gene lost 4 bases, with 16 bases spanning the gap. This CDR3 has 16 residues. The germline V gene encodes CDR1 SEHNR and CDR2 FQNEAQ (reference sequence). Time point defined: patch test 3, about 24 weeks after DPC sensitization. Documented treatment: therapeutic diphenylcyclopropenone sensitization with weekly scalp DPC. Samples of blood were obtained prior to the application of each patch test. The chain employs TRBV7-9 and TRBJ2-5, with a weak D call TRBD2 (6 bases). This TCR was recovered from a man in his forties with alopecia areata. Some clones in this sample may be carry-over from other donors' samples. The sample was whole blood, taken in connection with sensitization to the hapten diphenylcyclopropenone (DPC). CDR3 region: CASSLELSGGAETQYF. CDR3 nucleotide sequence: TGTGCCAGCAGCTTAGAACTGTCCGGGGGAGCAGAGACCCAGTACTTC.